The present T cell receptor beta chain was sequenced within a study of blood T cell repertoires in COVID-19. Trimming pared 0 bases from V and 9 bases from J, leaving 17 bases between. Germline lookup yields CDR1 LGHNT and CDR2 FRNRAP. The CDR3 consists of 15 residues. Sequencing used immunoSEQ multiplex PCR; TCRdb keeps in-frame clones, though not all of them. The data hold roughly 150,000 clones, with around 84% observed a single time. The chain employs TRBV12-5 and TRBJ1-1, with unresolved D. Material for sequencing was peripheral blood. This receptor was identified in a woman of 80 years or more with acute or convalescent COVID-19. CDR3 residues: CASGLVLNSASQAFF. The CDR3 DNA sequence: TGTGCTAGTGGTTTGGTACTAAACAGCGCTAGCCAAGCTTTCTTT.